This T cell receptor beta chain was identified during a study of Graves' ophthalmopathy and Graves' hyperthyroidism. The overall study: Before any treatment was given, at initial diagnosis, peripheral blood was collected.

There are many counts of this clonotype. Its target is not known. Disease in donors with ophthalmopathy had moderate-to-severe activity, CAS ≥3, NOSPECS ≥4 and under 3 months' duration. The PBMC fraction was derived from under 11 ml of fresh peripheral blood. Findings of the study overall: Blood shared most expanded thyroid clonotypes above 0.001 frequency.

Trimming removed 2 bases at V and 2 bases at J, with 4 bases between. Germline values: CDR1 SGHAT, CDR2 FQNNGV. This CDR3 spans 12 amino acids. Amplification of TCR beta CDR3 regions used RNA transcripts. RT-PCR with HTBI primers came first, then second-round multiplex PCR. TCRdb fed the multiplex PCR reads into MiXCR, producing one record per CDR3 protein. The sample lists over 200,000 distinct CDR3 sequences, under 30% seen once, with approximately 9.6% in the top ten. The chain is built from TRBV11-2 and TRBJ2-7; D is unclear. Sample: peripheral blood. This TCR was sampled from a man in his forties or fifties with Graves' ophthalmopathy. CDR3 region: CASSLRTYEQYF. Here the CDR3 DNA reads TGTGCCAGCAGCTTAAGGACCTACGAGCAGTACTTC.